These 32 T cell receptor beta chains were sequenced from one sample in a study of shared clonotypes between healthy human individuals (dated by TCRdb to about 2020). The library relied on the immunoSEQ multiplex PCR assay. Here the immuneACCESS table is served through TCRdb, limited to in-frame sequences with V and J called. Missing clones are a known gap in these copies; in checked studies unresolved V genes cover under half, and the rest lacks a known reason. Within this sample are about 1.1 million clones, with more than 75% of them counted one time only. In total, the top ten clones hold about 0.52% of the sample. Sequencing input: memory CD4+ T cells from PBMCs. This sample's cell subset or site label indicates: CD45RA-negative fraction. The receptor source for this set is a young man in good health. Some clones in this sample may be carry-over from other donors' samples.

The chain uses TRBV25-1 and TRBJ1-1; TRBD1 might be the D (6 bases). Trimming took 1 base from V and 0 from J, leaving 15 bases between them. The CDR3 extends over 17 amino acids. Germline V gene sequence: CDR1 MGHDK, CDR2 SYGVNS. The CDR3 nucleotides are TGTGCCAGCAGTGAATCTAGGGGGATGTGGGTGAACACTGAAGCTTTCTTT. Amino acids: CASSESRGMWVNTEAFF.

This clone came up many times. In DNA, the CDR3 is TGTGCCAGCAGCTTAATGTACGGGGCTGAAGCTTTCTTT. Amino acid sequence: CASSLMYGAEAFF. This chain links TRBV7-9 with TRBJ1-1; D uncertain. V was pared by 2 bases and J by 6 bases, with 10 bases between. This CDR3 region has 13 residues. Germline assignment: CDR1 SEHNR and CDR2 FQNEAQ (reference sequence). The whole variable domain, remainder taken from reference TRBV7-9 and TRBJ1-1, is DTGVSQNPRHKITKRGQNVTFRCDPISEHNRLYWYRQTLGQGPEFLTYFQNEAQLEKSRLLSDRFSAERPKGSFSTLEIQRTEQGDSAMYLCASSLMYGAEAFFGQGTRLTVV.

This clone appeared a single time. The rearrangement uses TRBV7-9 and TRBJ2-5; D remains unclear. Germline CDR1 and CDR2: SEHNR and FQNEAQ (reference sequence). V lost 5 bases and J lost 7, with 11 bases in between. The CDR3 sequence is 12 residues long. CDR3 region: CASSPPQATQYF. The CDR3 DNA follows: TGTGCCAGCAGCCCCCCCCAGGCGACCCAGTACTTC.

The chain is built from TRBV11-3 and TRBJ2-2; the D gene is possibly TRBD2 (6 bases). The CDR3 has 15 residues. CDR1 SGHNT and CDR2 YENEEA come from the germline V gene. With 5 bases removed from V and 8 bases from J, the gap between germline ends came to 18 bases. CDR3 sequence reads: CASSRGGNIGGELFF. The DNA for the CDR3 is TGTGCCAGCAGCCGAGGAGGGAATATCGGGGGGGAGCTGTTTTTT.

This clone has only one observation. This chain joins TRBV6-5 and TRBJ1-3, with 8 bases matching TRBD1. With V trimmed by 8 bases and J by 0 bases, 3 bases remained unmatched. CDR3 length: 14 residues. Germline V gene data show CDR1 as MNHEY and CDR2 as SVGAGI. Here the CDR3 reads CASCTGGSGNTIYF. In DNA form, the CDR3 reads TGTGCCAGCTGCACAGGGGGCTCTGGAAACACCATATATTTT.

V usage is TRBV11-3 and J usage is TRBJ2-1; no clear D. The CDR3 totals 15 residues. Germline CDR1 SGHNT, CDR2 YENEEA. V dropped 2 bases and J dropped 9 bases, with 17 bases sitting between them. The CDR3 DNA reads TGTGCCAGCAGCTTACGGGTCGGTAAATTTAGTGAGCAGTTCTTC. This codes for CASSLRVGKFSEQFF.

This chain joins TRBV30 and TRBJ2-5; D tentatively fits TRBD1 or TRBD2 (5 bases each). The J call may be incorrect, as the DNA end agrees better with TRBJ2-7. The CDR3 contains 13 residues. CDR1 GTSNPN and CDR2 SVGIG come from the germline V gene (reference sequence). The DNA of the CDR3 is TGTGCCGGGACCACGCGCAGCTCCTACGAGCAGTACTTC. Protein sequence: CAGTTRSSYEQYF.

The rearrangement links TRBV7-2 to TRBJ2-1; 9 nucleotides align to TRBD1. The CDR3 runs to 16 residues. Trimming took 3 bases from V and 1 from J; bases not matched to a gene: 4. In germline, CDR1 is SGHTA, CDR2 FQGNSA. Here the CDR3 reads CASSFGGTGSYNEQFF. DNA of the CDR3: TGTGCCAGCAGCTTTGGCGGGACAGGGTCCTACAATGAGCAGTTCTTC.

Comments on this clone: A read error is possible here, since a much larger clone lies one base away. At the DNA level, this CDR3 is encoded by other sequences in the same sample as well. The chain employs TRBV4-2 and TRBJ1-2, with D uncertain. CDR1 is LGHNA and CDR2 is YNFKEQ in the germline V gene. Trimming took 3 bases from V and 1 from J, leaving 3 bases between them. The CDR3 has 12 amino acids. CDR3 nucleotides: TGTGCCAGCAGCCAGAGTAACTATGGCTACACCTTC. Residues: CASSQSNYGYTF.

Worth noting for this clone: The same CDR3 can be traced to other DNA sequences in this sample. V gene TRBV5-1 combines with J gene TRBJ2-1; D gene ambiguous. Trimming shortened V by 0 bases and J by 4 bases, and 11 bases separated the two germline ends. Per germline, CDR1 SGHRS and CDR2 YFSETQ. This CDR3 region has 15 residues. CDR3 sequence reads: CASSLVSGSYNEQFF. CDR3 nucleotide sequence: TGCGCCAGCAGCTTGGTCTCGGGCTCTTACAATGAGCAGTTCTTC.

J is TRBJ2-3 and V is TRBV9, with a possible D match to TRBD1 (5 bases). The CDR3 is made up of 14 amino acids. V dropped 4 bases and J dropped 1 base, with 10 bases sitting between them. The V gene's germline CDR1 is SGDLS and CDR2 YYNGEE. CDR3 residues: CASSRTPRTDTQYF. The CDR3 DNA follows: TGTGCCAGCAGCCGGACACCGCGCACAGATACGCAGTATTTT.

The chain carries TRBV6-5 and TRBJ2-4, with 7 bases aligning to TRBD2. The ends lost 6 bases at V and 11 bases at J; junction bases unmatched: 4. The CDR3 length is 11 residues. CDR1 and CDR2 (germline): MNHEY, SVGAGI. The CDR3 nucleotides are TGTGCCAGCAGGGCGGGACTACTTCAGTACTTC. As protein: CASRAGLLQYF.

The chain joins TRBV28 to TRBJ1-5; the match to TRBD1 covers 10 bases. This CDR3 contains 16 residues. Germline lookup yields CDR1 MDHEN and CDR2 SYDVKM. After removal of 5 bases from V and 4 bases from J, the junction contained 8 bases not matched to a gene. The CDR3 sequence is CASSQSRTGGNQPQHF. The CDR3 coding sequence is TGTGCCAGCAGTCAATCCAGGACAGGGGGGAATCAGCCCCAGCATTTT. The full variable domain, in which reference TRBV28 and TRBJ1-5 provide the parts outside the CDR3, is DVKVTQSSRYLVKRTGEKVFLECVQDMDHENMFWYRQDPGLGLRLIYFSYDVKMKEKGDIPEGYSVSREKKERFSLILESASTNQTSMYLCASSQSRTGGNQPQHFGDGTRLSIL.

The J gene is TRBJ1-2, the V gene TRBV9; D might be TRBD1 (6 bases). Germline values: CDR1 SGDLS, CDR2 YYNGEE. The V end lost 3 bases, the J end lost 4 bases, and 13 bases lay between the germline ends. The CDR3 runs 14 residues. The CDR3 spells CASSEDSSSYGYTF. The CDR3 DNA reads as TGTGCCAGCAGCGAGGACAGCTCAAGCTATGGCTACACCTTC.

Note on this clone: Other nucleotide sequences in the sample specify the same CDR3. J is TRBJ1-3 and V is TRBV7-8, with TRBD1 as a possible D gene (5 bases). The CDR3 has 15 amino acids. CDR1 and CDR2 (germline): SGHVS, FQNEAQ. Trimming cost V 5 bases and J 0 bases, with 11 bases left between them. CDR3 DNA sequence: TGTGCCAGCAGCCTTAGGGGCCCCTCTGGAAACACCATATATTTT. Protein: CASSLRGPSGNTIYF.

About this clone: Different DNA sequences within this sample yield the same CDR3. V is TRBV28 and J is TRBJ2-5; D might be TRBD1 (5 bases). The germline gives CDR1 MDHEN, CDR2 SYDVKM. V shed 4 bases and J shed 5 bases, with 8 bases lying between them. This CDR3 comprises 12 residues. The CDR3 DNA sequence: TGTGCCAGCAGTTGGGGCCCGGAGACCCAGTACTTC. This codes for CASSWGPETQYF.

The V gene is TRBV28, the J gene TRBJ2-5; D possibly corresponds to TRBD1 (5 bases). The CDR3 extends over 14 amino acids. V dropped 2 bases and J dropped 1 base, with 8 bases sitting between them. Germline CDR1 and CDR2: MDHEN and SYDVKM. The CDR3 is CASSLPTAQETQYF. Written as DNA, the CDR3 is TGTGCCAGCAGTTTACCGACAGCCCAAGAGACCCAGTACTTC.

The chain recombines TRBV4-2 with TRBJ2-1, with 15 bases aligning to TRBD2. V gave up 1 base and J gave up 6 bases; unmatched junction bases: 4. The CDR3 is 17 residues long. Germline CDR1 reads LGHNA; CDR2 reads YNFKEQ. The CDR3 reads CASSQGTSGRASNEQFF. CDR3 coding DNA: TGTGCCAGCAGCCAAGGGACTAGCGGGAGGGCTTCCAATGAGCAGTTCTTC.

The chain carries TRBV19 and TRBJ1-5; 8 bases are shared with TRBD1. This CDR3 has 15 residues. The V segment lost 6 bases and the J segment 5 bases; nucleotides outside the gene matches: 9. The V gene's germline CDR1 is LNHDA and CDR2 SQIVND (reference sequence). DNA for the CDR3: TGTGCCAGTAGCCCTCAGGACAGGGTGGATCAGCCCCAGCATTTT. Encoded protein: CASSPQDRVDQPQHF.

CDR3 DNA sequence: TGTGCCAGCCTGAGGGGAATCAACACCGGGGAGCTGTTTTTT. It is translated as CASLRGINTGELFF. The rearrangement joins TRBV19 to TRBJ2-2; either TRBD1 or TRBD2 may supply D (5 bases each). Germline CDR1 is LNHDA and CDR2 is SQIVND (reference sequence). The CDR3 is 14 amino acids. The V end lost 9 bases, the J end lost 2 bases, and 13 bases lay between the germline ends. The variable domain in full, completed from reference TRBV19 and TRBJ2-2, reads DGGITQSPKYLFRKEGQNVTLSCEQNLNHDAMYWYRQDPGQGLRLIYYSQIVNDFQKGDIAEGYSVSREKKESFPLTVTSAQKNPTAFYLCASLRGINTGELFFGEGSRLTVL.

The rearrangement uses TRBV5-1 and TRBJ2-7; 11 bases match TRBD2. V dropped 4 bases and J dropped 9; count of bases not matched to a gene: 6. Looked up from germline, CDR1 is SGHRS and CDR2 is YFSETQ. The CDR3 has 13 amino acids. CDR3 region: CASSEPGLAVQYF. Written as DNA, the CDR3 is TGCGCCAGCAGCGAACCGGGACTAGCGGTGCAGTACTTC.

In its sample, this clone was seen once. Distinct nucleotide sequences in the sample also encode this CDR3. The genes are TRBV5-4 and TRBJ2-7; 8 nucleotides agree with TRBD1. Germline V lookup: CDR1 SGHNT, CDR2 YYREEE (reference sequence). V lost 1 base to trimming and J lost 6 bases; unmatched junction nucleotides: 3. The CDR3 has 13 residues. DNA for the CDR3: TGTGCCAGCAGCTTGACAGGGGGGCGCGAGCAGTACTTC. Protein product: CASSLTGGREQYF.

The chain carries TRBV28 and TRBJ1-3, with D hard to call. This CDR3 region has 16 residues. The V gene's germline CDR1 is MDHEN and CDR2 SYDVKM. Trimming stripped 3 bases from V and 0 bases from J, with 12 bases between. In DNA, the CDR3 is TGTGCCAGCAGTTTCCGGACCCTCCCCTCTGGAAACACCATATATTTT. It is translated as CASSFRTLPSGNTIYF.

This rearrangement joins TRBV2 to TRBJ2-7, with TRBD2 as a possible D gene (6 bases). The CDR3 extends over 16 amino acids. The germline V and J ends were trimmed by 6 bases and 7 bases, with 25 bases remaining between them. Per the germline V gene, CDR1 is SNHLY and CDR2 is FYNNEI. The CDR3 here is CASRGRWAGRRGEQYF. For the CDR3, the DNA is TGTGCCAGCAGGGGAAGGTGGGCAGGGAGGAGGGGAGAGCAGTACTTC.

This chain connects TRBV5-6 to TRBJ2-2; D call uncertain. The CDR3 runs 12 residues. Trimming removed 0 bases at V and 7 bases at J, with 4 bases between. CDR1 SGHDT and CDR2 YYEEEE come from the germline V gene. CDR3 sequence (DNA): TGTGCCAGCAGCTTGGAGTTCGGGGAGCTGTTTTTT. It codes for CASSLEFGELFF.

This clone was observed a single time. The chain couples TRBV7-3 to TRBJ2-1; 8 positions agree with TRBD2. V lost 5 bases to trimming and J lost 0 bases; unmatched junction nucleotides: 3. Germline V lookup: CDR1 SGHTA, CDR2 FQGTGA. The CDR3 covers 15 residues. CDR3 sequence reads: CASSTTSGSYNEQFF. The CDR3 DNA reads TGTGCCAGCAGCACCACTAGCGGCTCCTACAATGAGCAGTTCTTC.

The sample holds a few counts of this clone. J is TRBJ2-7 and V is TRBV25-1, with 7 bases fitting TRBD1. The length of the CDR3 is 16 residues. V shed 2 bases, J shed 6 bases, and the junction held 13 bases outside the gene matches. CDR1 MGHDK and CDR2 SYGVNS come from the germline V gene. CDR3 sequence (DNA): TGTGCCAGCAGTGAAAATGCCGGGACAGTTATGGGCGAGCAGTACTTC. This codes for CASSENAGTVMGEQYF.

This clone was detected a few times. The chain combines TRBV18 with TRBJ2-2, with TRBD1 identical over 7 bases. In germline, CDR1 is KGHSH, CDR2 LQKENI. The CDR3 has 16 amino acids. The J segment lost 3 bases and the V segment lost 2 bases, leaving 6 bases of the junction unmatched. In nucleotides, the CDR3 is TGTGCCAGCTCACCAGACACAGGGGCGGACACCGGGGAGCTGTTTTTT. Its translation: CASSPDTGADTGELFF.

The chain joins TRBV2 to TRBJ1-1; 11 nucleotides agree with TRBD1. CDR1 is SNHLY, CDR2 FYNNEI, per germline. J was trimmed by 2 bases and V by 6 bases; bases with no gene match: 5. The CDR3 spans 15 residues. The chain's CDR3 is CASRRTGGLNTEAFF. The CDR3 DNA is TGTGCCAGCAGGCGGACAGGGGGCTTAAACACTGAAGCTTTCTTT.

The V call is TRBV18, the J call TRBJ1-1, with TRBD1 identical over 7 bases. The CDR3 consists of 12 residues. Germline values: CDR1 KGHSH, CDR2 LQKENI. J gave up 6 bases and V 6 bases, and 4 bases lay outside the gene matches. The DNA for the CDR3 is TGTGCCAGCTCCCGACAGGGCTCTGAAGCTTTCTTT. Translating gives CASSRQGSEAFF.

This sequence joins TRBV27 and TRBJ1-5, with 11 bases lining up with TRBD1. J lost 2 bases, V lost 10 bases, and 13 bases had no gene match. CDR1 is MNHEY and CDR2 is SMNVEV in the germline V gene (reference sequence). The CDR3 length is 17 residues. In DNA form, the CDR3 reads TGTGCCACGTCGGACAGGGGGCTAGGGTGGCGCAATCAGCCCCAGCATTTT. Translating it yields CATSDRGLGWRNQPQHF.

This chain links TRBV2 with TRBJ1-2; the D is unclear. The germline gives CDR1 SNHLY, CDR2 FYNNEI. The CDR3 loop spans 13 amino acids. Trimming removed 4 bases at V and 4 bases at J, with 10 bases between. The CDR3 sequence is CASSGHSSYGYTF. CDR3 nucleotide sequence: TGTGCCAGCAGTGGACACTCTAGCTATGGCTACACCTTC.